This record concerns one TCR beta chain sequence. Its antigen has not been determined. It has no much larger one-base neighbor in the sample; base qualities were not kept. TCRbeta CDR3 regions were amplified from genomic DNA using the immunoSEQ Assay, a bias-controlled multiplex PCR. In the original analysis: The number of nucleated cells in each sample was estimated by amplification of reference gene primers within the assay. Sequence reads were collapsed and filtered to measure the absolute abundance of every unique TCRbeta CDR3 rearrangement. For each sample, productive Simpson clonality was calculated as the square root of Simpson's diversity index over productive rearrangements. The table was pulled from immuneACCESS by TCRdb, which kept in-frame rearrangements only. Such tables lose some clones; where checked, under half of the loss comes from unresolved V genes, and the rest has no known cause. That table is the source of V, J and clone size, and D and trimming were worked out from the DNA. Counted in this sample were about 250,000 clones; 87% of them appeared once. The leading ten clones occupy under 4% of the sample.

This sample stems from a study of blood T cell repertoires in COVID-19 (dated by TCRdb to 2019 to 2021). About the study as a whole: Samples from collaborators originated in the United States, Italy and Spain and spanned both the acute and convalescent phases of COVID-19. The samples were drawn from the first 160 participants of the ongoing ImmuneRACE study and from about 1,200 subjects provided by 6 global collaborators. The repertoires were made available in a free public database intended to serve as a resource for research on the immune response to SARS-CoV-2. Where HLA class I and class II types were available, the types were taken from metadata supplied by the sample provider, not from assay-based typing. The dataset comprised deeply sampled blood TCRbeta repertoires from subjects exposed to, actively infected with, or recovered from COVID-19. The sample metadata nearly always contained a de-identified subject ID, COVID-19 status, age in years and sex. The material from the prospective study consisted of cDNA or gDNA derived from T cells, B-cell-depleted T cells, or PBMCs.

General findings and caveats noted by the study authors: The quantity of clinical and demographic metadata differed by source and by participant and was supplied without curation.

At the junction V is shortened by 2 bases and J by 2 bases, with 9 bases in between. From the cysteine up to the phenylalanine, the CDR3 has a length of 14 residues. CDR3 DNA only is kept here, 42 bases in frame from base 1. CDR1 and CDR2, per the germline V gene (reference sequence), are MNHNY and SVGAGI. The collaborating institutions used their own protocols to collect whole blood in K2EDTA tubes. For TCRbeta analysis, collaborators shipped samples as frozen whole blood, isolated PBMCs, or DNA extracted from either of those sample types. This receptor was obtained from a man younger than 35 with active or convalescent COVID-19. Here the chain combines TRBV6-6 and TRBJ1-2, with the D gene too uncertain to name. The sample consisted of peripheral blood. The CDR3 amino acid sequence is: CASSYGGPNYGYTF. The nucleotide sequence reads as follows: TGTGCCAGCAGTTACGGAGGACCAAACTATGGCTACACCTTC.